This entry lists 6 T cell receptor beta chains sequenced from one sample in a study of neoadjuvant anti-PD-1 for oral cavity cancer. Profiled with immunoSEQ multiplex PCR; TCRdb holds only in-frame clones, not every one. The repertoire includes 5,500 to 8,000 clones, approximately 82% of them detected once, and roughly 3.5% sits in the top ten. The material sequenced was PBMCs, taken before nivolumab (anti-PD-1) treatment. The receptor source for this set is a person aged 40-85 years with oral cavity squamous cell carcinoma.

J is TRBJ2-3 and V is TRBV4-2, with 11 nucleotides matching TRBD2. V was clipped by 3 bases and J by 6 bases; unmatched bases: 8. This CDR3 has 16 residues. From germline, CDR1 is LGHNA and CDR2 YNFKEQ. The CDR3 loop is CASSQETSGVYDTQYF. The CDR3 nucleotides read TGTGCCAGCAGCCAGGAGACTAGCGGGGTATATGATACGCAGTATTTT.

This sequence joins TRBV28 and TRBJ2-2, with D hard to call. Germline V gene sequence: CDR1 MDHEN, CDR2 SYDVKM. Deletions cut 6 bases from V and 1 base from J, with 0 bases between. The CDR3 is 11 residues long. CDR3 protein: CASRNTGELFF. CDR3 bases: TGTGCCAGCAGGAACACCGGGGAGCTGTTTTTT.

This clone appeared a few times. The chain employs TRBV6-5 and TRBJ1-2; possibly TRBD1 for D (6 bases). The V and J ends lost 6 bases and 8 bases respectively, with 16 bases between them. This CDR3 spans 13 amino acids. In germline, CDR1 is MNHEY, CDR2 SVGAGI. The CDR3 DNA is TGTGCCAGCAGGGAACAGGGAAACCTGGGCTACACCTTC. This translates into CASREQGNLGYTF.

The J gene is TRBJ2-7, the V gene TRBV6-5; D gene ambiguous. Germline CDR1 is MNHEY and CDR2 is SVGAGI. V was shortened by 6 bases and J by 0 bases, with 12 bases between the two germline ends. The CDR3 covers 14 residues. The CDR3 bases are TGTGCCAGCAGAAGAGACGGAAGCTCCTACGAGCAGTACTTC. It yields the protein CASRRDGSSYEQYF.

V and J are TRBV10-3 and TRBJ1-1; 7 bases line up with TRBD1. The CDR3 runs 17 residues. V lost 0 bases to trimming and J lost 4 bases; unmatched junction nucleotides: 11. Germline CDR1 is ENHRY and CDR2 is SYGVKD. DNA of the CDR3: TGTGCCATCAGTGAGTCGAAAGGGGGCGCTTCAGTCACTGAAGCTTTCTTT. Amino acid sequence: CAISESKGGASVTEAFF.

The table lists this clone with a few counts. The V call is TRBV13, the J call TRBJ2-7, with 7 bases matching TRBD1. V shed 3 bases, J shed 2 bases, and the junction held 7 bases outside the gene matches. In germline, CDR1 is PRHDT, CDR2 FYEKMQ (reference sequence). The CDR3 is made up of 15 amino acids. CDR3 nucleotides: TGTGCCAGCAGCTTTGGACAGGTCAAGACCTACGAGCAGTACTTC. This gives the protein CASSFGQVKTYEQYF.